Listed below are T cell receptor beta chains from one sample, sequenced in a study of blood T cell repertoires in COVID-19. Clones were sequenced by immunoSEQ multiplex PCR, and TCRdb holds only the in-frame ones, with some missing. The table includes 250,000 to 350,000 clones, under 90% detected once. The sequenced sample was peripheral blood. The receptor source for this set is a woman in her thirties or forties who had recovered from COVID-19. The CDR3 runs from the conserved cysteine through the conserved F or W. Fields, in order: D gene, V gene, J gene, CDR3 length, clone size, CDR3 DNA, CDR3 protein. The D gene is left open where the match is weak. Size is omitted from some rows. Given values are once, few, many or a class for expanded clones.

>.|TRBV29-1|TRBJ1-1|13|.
TGCAGCTCCGGAAGACAGGATGGCGCTGAAGCTTTCTTT
CSSGRQDGAEAFF
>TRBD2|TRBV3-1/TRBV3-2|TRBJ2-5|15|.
TGTGCCAGCAGCCAAGACTTCGGGAGGGTAGAGACCCAGTACTTC
CASSQDFGRVETQYF
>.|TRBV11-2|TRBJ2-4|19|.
TGTGCCAGCAGCTCCGCCGGGGAGCGTACTCGTCTAGCCAAAAACATTCAGTACTTC
CASSSAGERTRLAKNIQYF
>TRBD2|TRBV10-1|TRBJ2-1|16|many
TGCGCCAGCAGTGATCGGCTAGCGGGAGGGTCTGGGGAGCAGTTCTTC
CASSDRLAGGSGEQFF
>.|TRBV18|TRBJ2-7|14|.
TGTGCCAGCTCACCCACGGCTAGCTCCTACGAGCAGTACTTC
CASSPTASSYEQYF
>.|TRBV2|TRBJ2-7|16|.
TGTGCCAGCAGAGGGGGATCCGGGACCCTTTCCTACGAGCAGTACTTC
CASRGGSGTLSYEQYF
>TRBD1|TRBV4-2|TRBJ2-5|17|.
TGTGCCAGCAGCCAAGGCCGGGACAGGGGGCCTCAAGAGACCCAGTACTTC
CASSQGRDRGPQETQYF
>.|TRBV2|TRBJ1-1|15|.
TGTGCCAGCAGTCCCCGGACAGCTCAAAACACTGAAGCTTTCTTT
CASSPRTAQNTEAFF
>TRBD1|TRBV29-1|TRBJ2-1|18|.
TGCAGCGTTAACCCCCCCCCGGGACAGTCGATCTCCTACAATGAGCAGTTCTTC
CSVNPPPGQSISYNEQFF
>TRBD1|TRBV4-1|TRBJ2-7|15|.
TGCGCCAGCAGCCCAGTCCCGGACAGGGCTCCAGAGCAGTACTTC
CASSPVPDRAPEQYF
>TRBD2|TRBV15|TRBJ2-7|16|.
TGTGCCACCAGCAGAATGACTAGCCCCAAAGGGTACGAGCAGTACTTC
CATSRMTSPKGYEQYF
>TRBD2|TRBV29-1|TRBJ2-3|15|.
TGCAGCGTTGGACCGACTAGCGGGAGAGCAGATACGCAGTATTTT
CSVGPTSGRADTQYF
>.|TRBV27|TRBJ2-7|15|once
TGTGCCAGCAGTTTAGGCCCGGACAGTATCTACGAGCAGTACTTC
CASSLGPDSIYEQYF
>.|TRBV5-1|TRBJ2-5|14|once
TGCGCCAGCAGCCCCGACAGGAGTTCTTGGACCCAGTACTTC
CASSPDRSSWTQYF
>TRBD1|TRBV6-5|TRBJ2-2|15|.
TGTGCCAGCAGCTCCGGGACAGCCAACACCGGGGAGCTGTTTTTT
CASSSGTANTGELFF
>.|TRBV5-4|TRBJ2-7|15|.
TGTGCCAGCAGCTTGAGGGGCAGGGAAGACTACGAGCAGTACTTC
CASSLRGREDYEQYF
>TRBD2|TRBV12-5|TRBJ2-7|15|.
TGTGCTAGTGGTTTGCCGGTAGCGGGAAGCTACGAGCAGTACTTC
CASGLPVAGSYEQYF
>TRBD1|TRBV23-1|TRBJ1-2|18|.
TGCGCCAGCAGTCAAGGGGGGCAGGGACAGGGGACGAACTATGGCTACACCTTC
CASSQGGQGQGTNYGYTF
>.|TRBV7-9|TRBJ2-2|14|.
TGTGCCAGCAGCTCTTGGAGTGGTTTGGGGGAGCTGTTTTTT
CASSSWSGLGELFF
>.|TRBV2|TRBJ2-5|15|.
TGTGCCAGCACAGCGCGGCGACAGTACCAAGAGACCCAGTACTTC
CASTARRQYQETQYF
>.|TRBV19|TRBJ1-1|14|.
TGTGCCAGTAGTATAGCTCGGGGGAACACTGAAGCTTTCTTT
CASSIARGNTEAFF
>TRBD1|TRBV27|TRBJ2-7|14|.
TGTGCCAGCGGACAGGGACAGCGGGTCAGCGAGCAGTACTTC
CASGQGQRVSEQYF
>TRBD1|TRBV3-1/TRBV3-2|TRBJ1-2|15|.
TGTGCCAGCAGCCGCCCGACAGGGGACCGCTATGGCTACACCTTC
CASSRPTGDRYGYTF
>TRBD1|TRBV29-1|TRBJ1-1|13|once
TGCAGCGTGGACAGGGGGTTTCTCACTGAAGCTTTCTTT
CSVDRGFLTEAFF
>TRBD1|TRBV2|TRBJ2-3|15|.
TGTGCCAGCCTGACTGACAGGGGAGGAACAGATACGCAGTATTTT
CASLTDRGGTDTQYF
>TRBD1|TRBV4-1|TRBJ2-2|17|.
TGCGCCAGCAGCCAGGCAAAAGGGACAGGGTCCGGCGGGGAGCTGTTTTTT
CASSQAKGTGSGGELFF
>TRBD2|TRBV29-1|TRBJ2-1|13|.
TGCAGCGTTGTTCCCTACGGGAGGAATGAGCAGTTCTTC
CSVVPYGRNEQFF